The source of this T cell receptor beta chain is a study of shared clonotypes between healthy human individuals. Findings of the study overall: Tissues were not sampled, only blood, and their repertoires likely differ. Sorted-subset samples were not fully sequenced, rarefaction indicated.

The assay ran at deep level. Produced via immunoSEQ multiplex PCR; TCRdb's table is partial and in-frame only. The sample carries around 990,000 clones, around 77% recorded once. Comment on this clone: Its antigen is still unknown.

The TCR was taken from a man between 18 and 35 years old in good health. Some clones in this sample may be carry-over from other donors' samples. Sequences were obtained from memory CD4+ T cells from PBMCs. The subset was: CD45RA-negative fraction.

The CDR3 reads CASSLAVSAGNEQYF. The CDR3 DNA sequence: TGCGCCAGCAGCTTGGCCGTCTCGGCGGGAAACGAGCAGTACTTC. The rearrangement joins TRBV5-1 to TRBJ2-7; D possibly corresponds to TRBD2 (6 bases). The V gene's germline CDR1 is SGHRS and CDR2 YFSETQ. Trimming took off 0 bases at V and 5 bases at J, with 15 bases between the two ends. This CDR3 has 15 residues.